The TCR beta chain described here comes from a study of T cells in tuberculosis (dated by TCRdb to 2017 to 2018). The study in broad terms: In the study, CD1B tetramers and high-throughput TCR immunosequencing were combined to characterize T cells specific for the mycobacterial lipid antigen glucose monomycolate (GMM). IGRA-negative adolescents, IGRA-positive adolescents with latent tuberculosis and adults with active tuberculosis, some ten per group, were compared in a South African clinical cohort.

Findings and caveats that apply to the study as a whole: The smaller NN-distances in active tuberculosis patients were driven in part by shorter CDR3-alpha lengths, while the difference seen for TCR-beta was not statistically significant. Using GEM motif frequencies, a classifier achieved about 70% accuracy, whereas a classifier built on the diverse GMM-specific repertoire got to roughly 90% accuracy (AUROC about 0.9). Active tuberculosis TCR-alpha repertoires showed smaller mean NN-distances to GMM-specific TCRs than IGRA-negative controls, suggesting clonal expansion of these TCRs. Clinical samples were selected based on the availability of cryopreserved specimens, with adults included as active tuberculosis cases and adolescents included as controls.

TCR libraries were generated with the immunoSEQ multiplex PCR assay, using TCR-beta and/or TCR-alpha/delta assays for each sample. The Illumina high-throughput platform was used to sequence the amplified TCR libraries. Regarding the original processing steps: Clustering and dimensionality reduction relied on pairwise TCRdist distances among GMM-specific receptors from T cells that were either sorted ex vivo or expanded in vitro. The score assigned to each clinical repertoire was mean NN-distance, meaning the average TCRdist to the nearest 10% of tetramer-positive reference sequences. GEM TCR motif frequency was calculated as the fraction of unique TCRs that matched known GEM sequences in V/J usage and CDR3 length. Active tuberculosis was classified by linear discriminant analysis with leave-one-out cross-validation, implemented in scikit-learn. TCRdb retrieved this table from immuneACCESS and kept in-frame rearrangements only. Not all clones are present; in checked studies, unresolved V genes account for under half, and no reason is known for the remainder. Clone size and V and J calls were adopted from that table, with D and trimming inferred from the DNA. For this sample the table gives some 40,000 clones, of which 95% were detected only once. Of the sample, roughly 3.5% is held by the ten largest clones.

CDR1 and CDR2 (MNHNY, SVGAGI) derive from the germline V gene (reference sequence). The CDR3 measures 15 amino acids from cysteine to phenylalanine. Only the CDR3 region is kept as DNA, spanning 45 bases read in frame from base 1. V is shortened by 0 bases, J by 3 bases, and the region joining them spans 8 bases. At study entry, a tuberculin skin test and the QuantiFERON-TB GOLD In-Tube IGRA were used to screen adolescents for latent tuberculosis infection. Unsorted cryopreserved PBMC were immunosequenced, covering on average about 100,000 T cells per clinical donor. Eleven high schools in the Worcester region of the Western Cape, South Africa, served as enrollment sites for adolescents aged 12 to 18 years. Ten or so M. tuberculosis-infected and roughly 10 uninfected adolescents were selected with matching for age and sex. PBMC from adolescents were isolated by density centrifugation from freshly drawn heparinized blood and were then cryopreserved.

As concerns this clone: It has no known antigen specificity. Within one base of it there is no much larger clone, and no base qualities were kept.

Recombination linked TRBV6-6 to TRBJ2-2; TRBD1 could be the D gene, as 5 bases match. Material for sequencing was PBMCs. The TCR sequence derives from a donor aged 10-30 years with latent tuberculosis or without tuberculosis infection. The CDR3 sequence is CASSYSTRDTGELFF. The nucleotides read TGTGCCAGCAGTTACTCGACCAGGGACACCGGGGAGCTGTTTTTT.